The sequence of this T cell receptor beta chain was determined in a study of blood T cell repertoires in COVID-19. Study as a whole: Material from acute and convalescent COVID-19 was sourced from the United States, Italy and Spain. T cells, B-cell-depleted T cells, or PBMCs supplied cDNA or gDNA.

There are 12 residues in the CDR3. Per germline, CDR1 GTSNPN and CDR2 SVGIG (reference sequence). V lost 2 bases to trimming and J lost 8 bases, with 13 bases between them. Per the original data handling: Amplifying reference gene primers gave estimates of nucleated cell counts. TCRdb's table, derived via immunoSEQ multiplex PCR, lists solely in-frame clones and lacks some. From that table come the V and J calls and clone size; the DNA was used to work out D and trimming. This sample has about 280,000 clones, with about 85% found just once. J is TRBJ2-7 and V is TRBV30; D remains ambiguous. The sequencing sample was made of peripheral blood. This sequence was found in a human donor in a cohort sampled during active COVID-19. Here the CDR3 reads CAWSPPLSKQYF. The CDR3 DNA reads TGTGCCTGGAGTCCTCCCCTTAGTAAGCAGTACTTC.